These 13 T cell receptor beta chains came from one sample sequenced in a study of vaccination and CD4 T cells after COVID-19. Documented treatment: roughly 10-day PBMC culture with coronavirus spike peptide pools or control peptides (ViraFEST assay). These receptors are not linked to any known antigen. Sequenced with the Oncomine TCR Beta short-read assay was DNA taken from cultured CD4+ T cells. In TCRdb, the PCR reads were re-called with MiXCR into one record per CDR3 protein. The top ten hold over 15% of the sample, which has about 12,000 distinct CDR3 sequences, about 44% seen once. Material: CD4+ T cells from blood, cultured in vitro. These receptors originate from a human donor who had recovered from COVID-19.

V is TRBV19 and J is TRBJ2-5; 15 positions match TRBD2. The germline gives CDR1 LNHDA, CDR2 SQIVND (reference sequence). V was clipped by 5 bases and J by 2 bases; unmatched bases: 3. The CDR3 spans 16 residues. The CDR3 is CASSSGLAGGQETQYF. As DNA, the CDR3 is TGTGCCAGTAGTTCGGGACTAGCGGGAGGACAAGAGACCCAGTACTTC. The whole variable domain, filled in from reference TRBV19 and TRBJ2-5, reads DGGITQSPKYLFRKEGQNVTLSCEQNLNHDAMYWYRQDPGQGLRLIYYSQIVNDFQKGDIAEGYSVSREKKESFPLTVTSAQKNPTAFYLCASSSGLAGGQETQYFGPGTRLLVL.

The chain couples TRBV20-1 to TRBJ1-2; 8 nucleotides align to TRBD1. The CDR3 runs to 15 residues. Per the germline V gene, CDR1 is DFQATT and CDR2 is SNEGSKA (reference sequence). The trim removed 6 bases at V and 5 bases at J, leaving 14 bases unmatched. The CDR3 spells CSAEGAGGAGYGYTF. CDR3 in DNA: TGCAGTGCAGAGGGGGCAGGGGGCGCAGGGTATGGCTACACCTTC.

This chain joins TRBV28 and TRBJ2-1; D is tentatively TRBD1 or TRBD2 (5 bases each). V shed 7 bases and J shed 8 bases, with 21 bases lying between them. The CDR3 is 15 amino acids. CDR1 and CDR2 from the germline V gene are MDHEN and SYDVKM. The CDR3 DNA is TGTGCCAGCACGGGTTCGGGACCCCAGATGGATGAGCAGTTCTTC. Translating it yields CASTGSGPQMDEQFF.

CDR3 nucleotides: TGCAGTGCTAGTGGACTAGCGGGAGAGGCTGCCCACAATGAGCAGTTCTTC. Its protein product is CSASGLAGEAAHNEQFF. The J gene is TRBJ2-1, the V gene TRBV20-1; 13 bases match TRBD2. Germline CDR1 DFQATT, CDR2 SNEGSKA (reference sequence). CDR3 length: 17 residues. The junction had 10 bases not matched to a gene; V was cut back by 3 bases and J by 5 bases.

The chain recombines TRBV18 with TRBJ1-5; perhaps TRBD1 as D (5 bases). This CDR3 contains 13 residues. The V and J ends lost 6 bases and 5 bases respectively, with 11 bases between them. Germline CDR1 KGHSH, CDR2 LQKENI. The CDR3 region has the DNA TGTGCCAGCTCGACAGCGAATCATCAGCCCCAGCATTTT. Translating gives CASSTANHQPQHF.

The V call is TRBV6-2 or TRBV6-3, the J call TRBJ2-3; 9 nucleotides line up with TRBD1. The germline CDR1 and CDR2 sequences are MNHEY and SVGEGT. This CDR3 spans 20 amino acids. V gave up 2 bases and J gave up 1 base; unmatched junction bases: 16. CDR3 DNA: TGTGCCAGCAGTTACGACATTCTACGTAGGACAGGGGTTGGCACAGATACGCAGTATTTT. This codes for CASSYDILRRTGVGTDTQYF.

This clonotype has only a few counts. The rearrangement uses TRBV20-1 and TRBJ2-7; 7 nucleotides line up with TRBD1. The germline V gene has CDR1 DFQATT and CDR2 SNEGSKA (reference sequence). V lost 6 bases to trimming and J lost 8 bases; unmatched junction nucleotides: 19. The CDR3 consists of 15 residues. The CDR3 protein is CSAEKPGQPGLKQYF. The CDR3 nucleotides are TGCAGTGCGGAAAAACCGGGACAGCCGGGGCTCAAGCAGTACTTC.

The J gene is TRBJ2-5, the V gene TRBV11-2, with D possibly matching TRBD1 (6 bases). Germline lookup yields CDR1 SGHAT and CDR2 FQNNGV. V was trimmed by 5 bases and J by 10 bases, leaving 11 bases between them. This CDR3 has 11 residues. CDR3 residues: CASSGTGSQYF. The CDR3 coding sequence is TGTGCCAGCAGCGGAACAGGGAGCCAGTACTTC.

This clonotype occurred once. This chain connects TRBV9 to TRBJ2-3; TRBD2 aligns across 8 bases. CDR3 size: 16 residues. The V gene's germline CDR1 is SGDLS and CDR2 YYNGEE. With V trimmed by 0 bases and J by 2 bases, 5 bases remained unmatched. The CDR3 nucleotides read TGTGCCAGCAGCGTAGGAGTAGCGGGGACCACAGATACGCAGTATTTT. Encoded protein: CASSVGVAGTTDTQYF.

The chain carries TRBV12-3 or TRBV12-4 and TRBJ1-1; D ambiguous. CDR3 length equals 12 residues. Between the trimmed V and J ends, which lost 4 bases and 2 bases, there was a span of 5 bases. DNA of the CDR3: TGTGCCAGCAGTTGGGCAAACACTGAAGCTTTCTTT. Translating gives CASSWANTEAFF.

The genes are TRBV5-4 and TRBJ1-2, with a tentative D call TRBD1 (5 bases). CDR3 length: 14 amino acids. The germline V gene has CDR1 SGHNT and CDR2 YYREEE (reference sequence). Trimming shortened V by 1 base and J by 4 bases, and 11 bases separated the two germline ends. CDR3 nucleotide sequence: TGTGCCAGCAGCTTGCAGGGAATGGGCTATGGCTACACCTTC. Protein: CASSLQGMGYGYTF.

This chain connects TRBV6-1 to TRBJ2-5; weak D call: TRBD1 (6 bases). Germline V gives CDR1 MNHNS, CDR2 SASEGT. V lost 5 bases to trimming and J lost 2 bases, with 21 bases between them. The CDR3 has 17 residues. The CDR3 reads CASSNVDSRYTQETQYF. CDR3 DNA sequence: TGTGCCAGCAGTAACGTGGACAGTCGATACACTCAAGAGACCCAGTACTTC.

V is TRBV20-1 and J is TRBJ2-3; 10 bases align to TRBD2. This CDR3 comprises 13 residues. J was trimmed by 5 bases and V by 5 bases; bases with no gene match: 4. Per the germline V gene, CDR1 is DFQATT and CDR2 is SNEGSKA (reference sequence). The CDR3 sequence: CSAGGTSEDTQYF. CDR3 bases: TGCAGTGCTGGCGGGACTAGCGAAGATACGCAGTATTTT.